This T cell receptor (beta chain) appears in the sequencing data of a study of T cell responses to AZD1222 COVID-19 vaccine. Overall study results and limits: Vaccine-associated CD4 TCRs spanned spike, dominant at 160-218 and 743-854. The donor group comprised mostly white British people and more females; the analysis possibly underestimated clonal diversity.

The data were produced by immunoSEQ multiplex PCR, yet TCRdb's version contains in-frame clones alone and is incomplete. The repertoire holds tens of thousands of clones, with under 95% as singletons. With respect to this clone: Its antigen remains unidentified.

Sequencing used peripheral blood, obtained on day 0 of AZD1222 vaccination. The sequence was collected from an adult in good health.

The CDR3 bases are TGTGCCAGCCTACGTCCCGGGACAGGGATGCCCGGCAATGAGCAGTTCTTC. Protein sequence: CASLRPGTGMPGNEQFF. This chain joins TRBV18 and TRBJ2-1, with 9 positions matching TRBD1. The CDR3 runs to 17 residues. The ends lost 8 bases at V and 6 bases at J; junction bases unmatched: 17. Germline CDR1 is KGHSH and CDR2 is LQKENI. Using reference TRBV18 and TRBJ2-1 for the parts outside the CDR3, the full variable domain is NAGVMQNPRHLVRRRGQEARLRCSPMKGHSHVYWYRQLPEEGLKFMVYLQKENIIDESGMPKERFSAEFPKEGPSILRIQQVVRGDSAAYFCASLRPGTGMPGNEQFFGPGTRLTVL.